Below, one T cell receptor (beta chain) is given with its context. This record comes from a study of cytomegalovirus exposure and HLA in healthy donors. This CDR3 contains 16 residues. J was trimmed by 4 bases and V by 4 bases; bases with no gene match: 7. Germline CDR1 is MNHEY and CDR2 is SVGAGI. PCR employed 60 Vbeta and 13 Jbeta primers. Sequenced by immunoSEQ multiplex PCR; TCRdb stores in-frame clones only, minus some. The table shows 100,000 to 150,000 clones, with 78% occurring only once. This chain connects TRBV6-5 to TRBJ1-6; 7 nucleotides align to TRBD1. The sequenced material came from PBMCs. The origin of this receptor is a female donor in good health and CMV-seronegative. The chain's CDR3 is CASSSSSGGYNSPLHF. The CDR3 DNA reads TGTGCCAGCAGTTCTTCCTCAGGGGGTTATAATTCACCCCTCCACTTT.